Below are 5 T cell receptor beta chains sequenced from a single sample in a study of blood T cell repertoires in COVID-19. Generated by immunoSEQ multiplex PCR, the TCRdb table keeps only in-frame clones and is missing some. Altogether 90,000 to 100,000 clones are present, about 85% being singletons, with the ten largest covering over 10%. Sample: peripheral blood. Receptor source: a human donor in a cohort sampled during active COVID-19.

The J gene is TRBJ2-5, the V gene TRBV7-9; 13 bases are shared with TRBD2. V lost 5 bases and J lost 4; bases outside the gene matches: 16. The CDR3 loop spans 19 amino acids. The germline CDR1 and CDR2 sequences are SEHNR and FQNEAQ (reference sequence). The CDR3 region has the DNA TGTGCCAGCAGCCCAGGACTAGCGGGAGATTTTTCAGCGGGAGAGACCCAGTACTTC. Translating gives CASSPGLAGDFSAGETQYF.

The V gene is TRBV4-3, the J gene TRBJ2-2; 8 bases are shared with TRBD1. The V and J ends lost 0 bases and 2 bases, in that order; junction bases with no gene match: 2. From germline, CDR1 is LGHNA and CDR2 YSLEER. The CDR3 has 16 amino acids. The CDR3 reads CASSQDRGQNTGELFF. CDR3 nucleotides: TGCGCCAGCAGCCAAGACAGGGGGCAAAACACCGGGGAGCTGTTTTTT.

CDR3 sequence (DNA): TGTGCCAGCAGTGAATACAGGGTTGGAAACACCATATATTTT. Residues: CASSEYRVGNTIYF. The chain uses TRBV6-1 and TRBJ1-3; D is perhaps TRBD1 (6 bases). Trimming removed 2 bases at V and 3 bases at J, with 8 bases between. The CDR3 contains 14 residues. Germline CDR1 is MNHNS and CDR2 is SASEGT.

CDR3 in amino acids: CASSLGPLAGGYNEQFF. The CDR3 DNA sequence: TGTGCCAGCAGCTTAGGACCTTTAGCGGGAGGGTACAATGAGCAGTTCTTC. This sequence joins TRBV7-2 and TRBJ2-1, with 11 bases fitting TRBD2. The CDR3 has 17 amino acids. Per the germline V gene, CDR1 is SGHTA and CDR2 is FQGNSA. J gave up 4 bases and V 1 base, and 6 bases lay outside the gene matches. Based on the CDR3 plus reference TRBV7-2 and TRBJ2-1, the full variable domain is GAGVSQSPSNKVTEKGKDVELRCDPISGHTALYWYRQSLGQGLEFLIYFQGNSAPDKSGLPSDRFSAERTGGSVSTLTIQRTQQEDSAVYLCASSLGPLAGGYNEQFFGPGTRLTVL.

V and J are TRBV4-3 and TRBJ2-5; a weak D match, TRBD2 (6 bases). The CDR3 covers 16 residues. Per germline, CDR1 LGHNA and CDR2 YSLEER. V dropped 4 bases and J dropped 2 bases, with 17 bases sitting between them. The CDR3 region is CASSPDRAGLQETQYF. The DNA for the CDR3 is TGCGCCAGCAGCCCTGATAGGGCGGGGCTTCAAGAGACCCAGTACTTC.